The present TCR beta chain was sequenced within a study of cytomegalovirus exposure and HLA in healthy donors. Whole-study context: As an earlier analysis found, some 180 million T cells yielded fewer than 130 million unique TCR beta sequences.

Study conclusions and caveats: It emerged from a later analysis that several of the most significant clusters appeared to be linked to common viral pathogens. Some V segments could not be told apart, so they were left out, TRBV6-2 and TRBV6-3 among them. Per a later analysis, 18,000 or so TCR beta sequences showed association with HLA alleles at 0.05 false discovery rate.

With respect to this clone: Its cognate antigen is unknown.

PCR involved 60 Vbeta and 13 Jbeta primers. Profiled with immunoSEQ multiplex PCR; TCRdb holds only in-frame clones, not every one. Of about 140,000 clones detected, roughly 74% appear once; the ten largest clones hold about 3.5%. With 4 bases clipped from V and 5 bases from J, the junction kept 6 bases outside the gene matches. CDR1 SEHNR and CDR2 FQNEAQ come from the germline V gene (reference sequence). CDR3 length equals 14 residues. The gene calls are TRBV7-9 and TRBJ2-5; 8 nucleotides match TRBD2. This TCR was recovered from a man aged 35-49 years in good health and CMV-seronegative. Sequencing used PBMCs. CDR3 protein: CASSSQRGYETQYF. In nucleotides, the CDR3 is TGTGCCAGCAGCTCGCAGCGGGGGTATGAGACCCAGTACTTC.